Listed below are T cell receptor beta chains from one sample, sequenced in a study of blood T cell repertoires in COVID-19. Repertoires were generated with immunoSEQ multiplex PCR, while TCRdb's copy carries only in-frame clones and drops some. The repertoire includes tens of thousands of clones, approximately 83% of them detected once, and approximately 14% sits in the top ten. Sequenced input: peripheral blood. Every receptor here comes from a human donor in a cohort sampled during active COVID-19. CDR3s include the opening cysteine and the closing phenylalanine or tryptophan. The D gene is left open where the match is weak. Clone size is shown for a subset of rows, as once, few, many or a class of expanded clone.

.	TRBV7-9	TRBJ1-5	.	CASSLQGDQPQHF	TGTGCCAGCAGTCTACAGGGAGATCAGCCCCAGCATTTT
.	TRBV24-1	TRBJ1-1	.	CATWGEGTEAFF	TGTGCCACCTGGGGCGAAGGCACTGAAGCTTTCTTT
.	TRBV27	TRBJ1-5	.	CASSLSRNQPQHF	TGTGCCAGCAGTTTATCGAGGAATCAGCCCCAGCATTTT
TRBD1	TRBV5-6	TRBJ2-7	medium-sized	CASSWQGAYEQYF	TGTGCCAGCAGCTGGCAGGGGGCGTACGAGCAGTACTTC
.	TRBV2	TRBJ1-1	.	CASSVGVEAFF	TGTGCCAGCAGTGTAGGGGTTGAAGCTTTCTTT
.	TRBV5-1	TRBJ1-6	once	CASSSGERGSPLHF	TGCGCCAGCAGCTCCGGGGAGCGGGGGTCACCCCTCCACTTT
.	TRBV3-1/TRBV3-2	TRBJ2-7	.	CASSPNRVYEQYF	TGTGCCAGCAGCCCTAACAGGGTTTACGAGCAGTACTTC
.	TRBV7-8	TRBJ2-7	.	CASSLAPQKAGPGSVQYF	TGTGCCAGCAGCTTAGCCCCCCAGAAGGCAGGGCCCGGGTCGGTGCAGTACTTC
.	TRBV5-4	TRBJ1-1	.	CASSLTLNTEAFF	TGTGCCAGCAGCTTGACCCTAAACACTGAAGCTTTCTTT
.	TRBV6-5	TRBJ2-7	.	CASRAQGNNKREQYF	TGTGCCAGCAGAGCTCAGGGTAATAATAAAAGGGAGCAGTACTTC
TRBD1	TRBV28	TRBJ1-2	.	CASSIRQGRGGYTF	TGTGCCAGCAGTATACGACAGGGTAGAGGCGGCTACACCTTC
.	TRBV4-1	TRBJ2-3	.	CASSRIDRSTDTQYF	TGCGCCAGCAGCCGCATCGACAGAAGCACAGATACGCAGTATTTT
.	TRBV28	TRBJ2-7	.	CASSWTDKRSYEQYF	TGTGCCAGCAGTTGGACAGACAAACGCTCCTACGAGCAGTACTTC
TRBD1	TRBV29-1	TRBJ2-7	.	CSVVRDRSYEQYF	TGCAGCGTTGTACGGGACAGGTCCTACGAGCAGTACTTC
TRBD1	TRBV6-5	TRBJ1-1	few	CASSDHRGGSTEAFF	TGTGCCAGCAGCGACCACAGGGGGGGAAGCACTGAAGCTTTCTTT
.	TRBV7-8	TRBJ1-1	.	CASSLERGTEAFF	TGTGCCAGCAGCTTAGAACGGGGCACTGAAGCTTTCTTT
TRBD2	TRBV19	TRBJ2-1	.	CASIPGTSGLVCQRFF	TGTGCCAGTATCCCGGGGACTAGCGGCTTGGTTTGCCAGAGGTTCTTC
TRBD1	TRBV28	TRBJ2-5	.	CASTEGGQGGETQYF	TGTGCCAGCACCGAAGGAGGACAGGGGGGGGAGACCCAGTACTTC
TRBD2	TRBV14	TRBJ2-2	.	CASSQLTSVGTGELFF	TGTGCCAGCAGCCAATTGACTAGCGTAGGCACCGGGGAGCTGTTTTTT
.	TRBV6-1	TRBJ2-3	.	CASSEAGQGRTDTQYF	TGTGCCAGCAGTGAAGCAGGGCAGGGGAGAACAGATACGCAGTATTTT
TRBD1	TRBV19	TRBJ2-3	.	CASHGTGTQYF	TGTGCCAGTCACGGGACAGGGACGCAGTATTTT
.	TRBV5-1	TRBJ1-1	.	CASLGNAGLNTEAFF	TGCGCCAGCTTGGGGAACGCGGGATTAAACACTGAAGCTTTCTTT
TRBD2	TRBV5-4	TRBJ2-2	few	CASSPSPSGDTGELFF	TGTGCCAGCAGCCCATCGCCTAGCGGGGACACCGGGGAGCTGTTTTTT
TRBD2	TRBV10-2	TRBJ2-5	.	CASRGGFEETQYF	TGCGCCAGCAGGGGGGGGTTCGAAGAGACCCAGTACTTC
TRBD2	TRBV27	TRBJ2-7	few	CASTEASGSYEQYF	TGTGCCAGCACGGAGGCTAGCGGGAGTTACGAGCAGTACTTC
.	TRBV2	TRBJ1-4	.	CASSEALIRREKLFF	TGTGCCAGCAGTGAAGCGCTCATTAGGAGAGAAAAACTGTTTTTT
.	TRBV11-2	TRBJ2-7	.	CASSPDTYEQYF	TGTGCCAGCAGCCCGGACACCTACGAGCAGTACTTC
.	TRBV28	TRBJ1-3	.	CASRQVDQGHGNTIYF	TGTGCCAGCAGGCAAGTGGATCAGGGGCATGGAAACACCATATATTTT
TRBD1	TRBV5-5	TRBJ2-7	.	CASSSNNQGAGEQYF	TGTGCCAGCAGCTCAAACAACCAGGGGGCAGGCGAGCAGTACTTC
.	TRBV11-3	TRBJ1-6	once	CASSFRNSPLHF	TGTGCCAGCAGCTTTCGTAATTCACCCCTCCACTTT
.	TRBV5-4	TRBJ1-1	.	CASSPQLGQLNTEAFF	TGTGCCAGCAGCCCTCAACTTGGACAGTTGAACACTGAAGCTTTCTTT
TRBD1	TRBV6-5	TRBJ1-3	.	CASSLTGGLSGNTIYF	TGTGCCAGCAGTTTGACAGGGGGCCTCTCTGGAAACACCATATATTTT
.	TRBV4-3	TRBJ2-7	.	CASSPRVGYEQYF	TGCGCCAGCAGCCCACGCGTCGGCTACGAGCAGTACTTC
.	TRBV5-1	TRBJ2-7	.	CASGPGTGPYEQYF	TGCGCCAGCGGACCCGGGACTGGGCCATACGAGCAGTACTTC
.	TRBV7-2	TRBJ2-1	.	CASSPGLPRKQFF	TGTGCCAGCAGCCCGGGACTCCCTCGTAAGCAGTTCTTC
.	TRBV2	TRBJ2-2	once	CASSEGGNGELFF	TGTGCCAGCAGTGAAGGGGGCAACGGGGAGCTGTTTTTT
.	TRBV24-1	TRBJ1-1	.	CATSDLAPDSDPEAFF	TGTGCCACCAGTGATTTGGCCCCCGACAGTGATCCTGAAGCTTTCTTT
TRBD1	TRBV6-6	TRBJ1-1	once	CASRPGTGDDEAFF	TGTGCCAGCAGGCCAGGGACAGGGGACGATGAAGCTTTCTTT
TRBD1	TRBV10-3	TRBJ2-7	.	CAISSQGASNEQYF	TGTGCCATCAGTTCTCAGGGGGCGTCGAACGAGCAGTACTTC
TRBD1	TRBV5-1	TRBJ1-1	.	CASSLGDRVDTEAFF	TGCGCCAGCAGCTTGGGGGACAGGGTCGACACTGAAGCTTTCTTT
TRBD2	TRBV7-3	TRBJ2-7	.	CASSLTAGAYEQYF	TGTGCCAGCAGCTTAACAGCGGGAGCCTACGAGCAGTACTTC